A selection of T cell receptor beta chains follows, all from one sample in a study of blood T cell repertoires in COVID-19. Produced via immunoSEQ multiplex PCR; TCRdb's table is partial and in-frame only. The sample shows about 490,000 clones, roughly 85% of them seen only once. Sample: peripheral blood. These receptors were collected from a human donor in a cohort sampled during active COVID-19. Each CDR3 is given with its conserved first and last residue. A D gene is named only where the DNA matches it firmly. Clone size, where shown, is once, few, many, or a class for clones that have expanded.

- TRBJ2-2 TRBV7-2 - TGTGCCAGCAGCCCCCTGGAGACCGGGGAGCTGTTTTTT CASSPLETGELFF
- TRBJ2-3 TRBV25-1 - TGTGCCAGCAGTGACTTGGCCTCTAGCACAGATACGCAGTATTTT CASSDLASSTDTQYF
TRBD1 TRBJ2-7 TRBV19 once TGTGCCAGTAGTATCGCGGGACAGGGCTTCGAGCAGTACTTC CASSIAGQGFEQYF
- TRBJ1-3 TRBV5-8 - TGTGCCAGCAGCCTTTTGTTCGGCTCTGGAAACACCATATATTTT CASSLLFGSGNTIYF
TRBD1 TRBJ1-1 TRBV25-1 - TGTGCCAGCAGGGACAGGGGGAACACTGAAGCTTTCTTT CASRDRGNTEAFF
- TRBJ1-3 TRBV19 once TGTGCCAGTAGTACCAGGGGAAGCGCTGTAGTTGGAAACACCATATATTTT CASSTRGSAVVGNTIYF
- TRBJ1-6 TRBV7-7 - TGTGCTAGCAGCTCCGGACAGAATTCACCCCTCCACTTT CASSSGQNSPLHF
TRBD2 TRBJ2-7 TRBV3-1/TRBV3-2 - TGTGCCAGCAGCCAAGGGACTAGCAACGCCGAGCAGTACTTC CASSQGTSNAEQYF
- TRBJ1-5 TRBV19 - TGTGCCAGTAGTACTACAGGGTGGGAAAATCAGCCCCAGCATTTT CASSTTGWENQPQHF
TRBD2 TRBJ2-3 TRBV11-3 - TGTGCCAGCAGCTCCGGCCTGGGCGGGAGTAGGCATGCGCAGTATTTT CASSSGLGGSRHAQYF
TRBD1 TRBJ2-3 TRBV7-9 - TGTGCCAGCAGCTCCCCAGGGACAGGTGGGAATACGCAGTATTTT CASSSPGTGGNTQYF
TRBD1 TRBJ1-2 TRBV27 - TGTGCCAGCAGTTTCCGCAGACAGGGTCACTATGGCTACACCTTC CASSFRRQGHYGYTF
- TRBJ1-5 TRBV28 - TGTGCCAGCAGTTTAGGAGGGACTCCCAACCAGCCCCAGCATTTT CASSLGGTPNQPQHF
- TRBJ1-1 TRBV29-1 - TGCAGCGTTGCGGAAGGGGGGGGGAACACTGAAGCTTTCTTT CSVAEGGGNTEAFF
- TRBJ2-1 TRBV2 - TGTGCCAGCAGCAAGACAGACACTTACAATGAGCAGTTCTTC CASSKTDTYNEQFF
- TRBJ2-2 TRBV24-1 many TGTGCCACCAGTGCCAGTCTCACCGGGGAGCTGTTTTTT CATSASLTGELFF
TRBD1 TRBJ2-5 TRBV9 - TGTGCCAGCAGCGTAGGGACAGGGGAAGAGACCCAGTACTTC CASSVGTGEETQYF
TRBD1 TRBJ1-1 TRBV14 once TGTGCCAGCAGCCACTCTTGGGGGGACAGGGGGCCGAACACTGAAGCTTTCTTT CASSHSWGDRGPNTEAFF
- TRBJ1-1 TRBV27 once TGTGCCAGCAGCCTACGGACAGCGAGGGACACTGAAGCTTTCTTT CASSLRTARDTEAFF
TRBD2 TRBJ2-6 TRBV7-3 - TGTGCCAGCAGCCCGCGGCGGGAGGGCTCTGGGGCCAACGTCCTGACTTTC CASSPRREGSGANVLTF
- TRBJ2-6 TRBV18 - TGTGCCAGCTCACCACGGGGCACTGGGGCCAACGTCCTGACTTTC CASSPRGTGANVLTF
- TRBJ2-2 TRBV18 - TGTGCCAGCTCACCCACAGGGCCGAACACCGGGGAGCTGTTTTTT CASSPTGPNTGELFF
TRBD2 TRBJ2-1 TRBV19 - TGTGCCAGCCGGACTAGCGGGCCCTCCTACAATGAGCAGTTCTTC CASRTSGPSYNEQFF
TRBD2 TRBJ2-3 TRBV5-4 - TGTGCCAGCAGCATGACTAGCGGGATAGCAGATACGCAGTATTTT CASSMTSGIADTQYF
- TRBJ2-1 TRBV5-5 - TGTGCCAGCAGCTCAGCGGGCCTCTCCTACAATGAGCAGTTCTTC CASSSAGLSYNEQFF
- TRBJ1-1 TRBV7-2 - TGTGCCAGCAGCTTACACTTCTCGGTGAACACTGAAGCTTTCTTT CASSLHFSVNTEAFF
TRBD1 TRBJ1-1 TRBV5-1 - TGCGCCAGCAGCATTAGACAGGGGACCATGAACACTGAAGCTTTCTTT CASSIRQGTMNTEAFF
TRBD1 TRBJ1-5 TRBV7-2 - TGTGCCAGCAGCATATCAGGGGGATTCGGCAATCAGCCCCAGCATTTT CASSISGGFGNQPQHF
- TRBJ1-1 TRBV5-6 - TGTGCCAGCAGCCGGCAGGGGCACACTGAAGCTTTCTTT CASSRQGHTEAFF